The T cell receptor beta chain under discussion was sequenced for a study of T-cell memory formation after mild COVID-19. TCRdb passed the 5' RACE reads through MiXCR, listing each CDR3 protein once. The repertoire consists of about 150,000 distinct CDR3 sequences, with about 19% occurring once and the leading ten covering around 2%. Study-level findings and limits: The appearance of some responding clones in pre-infection memory suggested that cross-reactive memory joined. There was a balanced CD4/CD8 profile in clones contracting day 15 to 85, and later expanders leaned CD4+.

A remark on this clonotype: Its antigen is still unknown.

Trimming cost V 2 bases and J 8 bases, with 7 bases left between them. The CDR3 is made up of 13 amino acids. The V gene's germline CDR1 is SGHTA and CDR2 FQGNSA. Sequenced input: PBMCs or a T cell subset sorted from them (not recorded which). The V and J genes are TRBV7-2 and TRBJ1-6; D call uncertain. This receptor was taken from an adult woman who had mild COVID-19 (a few samples of this study predate the infection). Cell type and time point are not known. The CDR3, as DNA: TGTGCCAGCAGCTTATCTTCGTATTCACCCCTCCACTTT. It codes for CASSLSSYSPLHF.